The 17 T cell receptor beta chains below come from one sample, sequenced in a study of T cell repertoires in aging, cancer and after chemotherapy. The template was genomic DNA from peripheral blood, not RNA. Rearranged V-D-J TRB sequences were amplified with a mixed TRB-A/B primer pool. Using its own MiXCR run on the multiplex PCR reads, TCRdb lists one record per CDR3 protein. The profile shows about 480 distinct CDR3 sequences, 26% of them singletons. The sequenced sample was blood. The receptors stem from a human donor with a solid tumor.

The chain joins TRBV6-5 to TRBJ2-7; D call uncertain. The J call is in doubt because the DNA end fits TRBJ2-5 better. The CDR3 runs 14 residues. Germline V gives CDR1 MNHEY, CDR2 SVGAGI. As DNA, the CDR3 is TGTGCCAGCAGTTTATCCGGGTCCCGAGAGACCCAGTACTTC. Translated, it gives CASSLSGSRETQYF.

This clonotype was counted between two and nine times. V is TRBV18 and J is TRBJ2-7, with D hard to call. V lost 5 bases, J lost 1 base, and 6 bases lay in between. Germline CDR1 is KGHSH and CDR2 is LQKENI. The CDR3 totals 12 residues. The CDR3 reads CASSIGSYEQYF. CDR3 nucleotides: TGTGCCAGCTCAATTGGATCCTACGAGCAGTACTTC. The full variable domain, in which reference TRBV18 and TRBJ2-7 provide the parts outside the CDR3, is NAGVMQNPRHLVRRRGQEARLRCSPMKGHSHVYWYRQLPEEGLKFMVYLQKENIIDESGMPKERFSAEFPKEGPSILRIQQVVRGDSAAYFCASSIGSYEQYFGPGTRLTVT.

This clonotype is classed as large. The genes are TRBV6-4 and TRBJ2-7; D not resolved. V lost 0 bases and J lost 1, with 7 bases in between. The CDR3 consists of 14 residues. CDR1 is MRHNA, CDR2 SNTAGT, per germline. CDR3 sequence reads: CASSDSVGSYEQYF. In nucleotides, the CDR3 is TGTGCCAGCAGTGACTCGGTGGGGTCCTACGAGCAGTACTTC.

The CDR3 region is CASSLPAGARGDEQFF. CDR3 nucleotides: TGTGCCAGTAGTTTACCAGCGGGGGCCCGGGGGGATGAGCAGTTCTTC. The chain links TRBV19 to TRBJ2-1, with 8 bases that match TRBD2. Per the germline V gene, CDR1 is LNHDA and CDR2 is SQIVND (reference sequence). There are 16 residues in the CDR3. V shed 5 bases and J 8 bases; nucleotides not matched to a gene: 14.

Remarks on this clonotype: A much larger clone sits a single nucleotide away, making a read error possible. The CDR3 nucleotides are TGTGCCAGCAGCCAAGACCCTAGCGGGATATCCTACGAGCAGTACTTC. Amino acids: CASSQDPSGISYEQYF. V usage is TRBV7-2 and J usage is TRBJ2-7; 9 bases are shared with TRBD2. The CDR3 is 16 amino acids. Per germline, CDR1 SGHTA and CDR2 FQGNSA. J gave up 1 base and V 5 bases, and 9 bases lay outside the gene matches.

This chain uses TRBV7-2 with TRBJ1-1; D remains unclear. From germline, CDR1 is SGHTA and CDR2 FQGNSA. CDR3 size: 13 residues. V lost 7 bases and J 1 base, leaving 10 bases between the germline ends. CDR3 DNA sequence: TGTGCCAGCACCTTGGACGGGAACACTGAAGCTTTCTTT. Its translation is CASTLDGNTEAFF. Supplemented by reference TRBV7-2 and TRBJ1-1, the full variable domain reads GAGVSQSPSNKVTEKGKDVELRCDPISGHTALYWYRQSLGQGLEFLIYFQGNSAPDKSGLPSDRFSAERTGGSVSTLTIQRTQQEDSAVYLCASTLDGNTEAFFGQGTRLTVV.

Relative to its sample, this clonotype is large (0.1 to 1%). The V and J genes are TRBV7-2 and TRBJ2-7; 12 positions match TRBD2. The CDR3 is 15 residues long. Trimming at V came to 5 bases and at J to 3 bases, leaving 5 bases not matched to a gene. Germline CDR1 and CDR2: SGHTA and FQGNSA. CDR3 sequence: CASSQGLAGYYEQYF. DNA for the CDR3: TGTGCCAGCAGCCAAGGACTAGCGGGGTACTACGAGCAGTACTTC.

The chain joins TRBV6-4 to TRBJ2-3, with D maybe TRBD1 (5 bases). V was shortened by 5 bases and J by 4 bases, with 13 bases between the two germline ends. The CDR3 covers 14 residues. From germline, CDR1 is MRHNA and CDR2 SNTAGT. The CDR3 sequence: CASSRGLSADTQYF. The CDR3 nucleotides are TGTGCCAGCAGTAGGGGATTAAGCGCAGATACGCAGTATTTT.

The gene calls are TRBV30 and TRBJ2-7; 8 nucleotides agree with TRBD1. The V and J ends lost 2 bases and 5 bases, in that order; junction bases with no gene match: 8. The CDR3 is 14 residues long. Per the germline V gene, CDR1 is GTSNPN and CDR2 is SVGIG (reference sequence). The CDR3 DNA is TGTGCCTGGAGTCCCGGACAGGGTAGGAACGAGCAGTACTTC. This codes for CAWSPGQGRNEQYF.

This clonotype is labeled large. The chain recombines TRBV6-6 with TRBJ1-2; D gene uncertain. The CDR3 runs 12 residues. Trimming removed 10 bases from V and 4 bases from J, with 13 bases in between. CDR1 is MNHNY, CDR2 SVGAGI, per germline (reference sequence). This chain's CDR3 is CATQVGSYGYTF. For the CDR3, the DNA is TGTGCCACCCAGGTGGGATCCTATGGCTACACCTTC.

This chain links TRBV12-3 or TRBV12-4 with TRBJ2-3, with D possibly matching TRBD2 (7 bases). V was shortened by 7 bases and J by 1 base, with 15 bases between the two germline ends. This CDR3 has 15 residues. The CDR3 region has the DNA TGTGCCAGCACCCCCGGCGGGGGCGGCACAGATACGCAGTATTTT. Translated: CASTPGGGGTDTQYF.

By share, this clonotype counts as large (0.1 to 1%). The chain recombines TRBV27 with TRBJ1-6; 7 bases are shared with TRBD1. J lost 8 bases, V lost 5 bases, and 6 bases had no gene match. The germline V gene has CDR1 MNHEY and CDR2 SMNVEV (reference sequence). The CDR3 extends over 14 amino acids. For the CDR3, the DNA is TGTGCCAGCAGTCCCGGGACAGAGTATTCACCCCTCCACTTT. Protein product: CASSPGTEYSPLHF.

The sample holds a few counts of this clonotype. The rearrangement links TRBV5-1 to TRBJ2-1, with TRBD2 matching 14 bases. Germline CDR1 and CDR2: SGHRS and YFSETQ. The junction had 5 bases not matched to a gene; V was cut back by 4 bases and J by 8 bases. This CDR3 is 15 amino acids long. Here the CDR3 DNA reads TGCGCCAGCAGCGAGGGACTAGCGGGAGTGGATGAGCAGTTCTTC. Translating it yields CASSEGLAGVDEQFF.

This clonotype was recorded a few times. This chain connects TRBV10-1 to TRBJ1-1; no reliable D call. CDR3 length: 13 residues. With 3 bases removed from V and 0 bases from J, the gap between germline ends came to 5 bases. Germline V gives CDR1 WNHNN, CDR2 SYGVQD (reference sequence). DNA of the CDR3: TGCGCCAGCAGTGAAAACTTGAACACTGAAGCTTTCTTT. It translates to CASSENLNTEAFF.

By share, this clonotype ranks as large (0.1 to 1%). The chain carries TRBV6-5 and TRBJ1-1, with 8 bases that match TRBD1. The V and J ends lost 0 bases and 11 bases, in that order; junction bases with no gene match: 11. The CDR3 runs 15 residues. The germline gives CDR1 MNHEY, CDR2 SVGAGI. CDR3 loop: CASSYSIGQGRRAFF. CDR3 DNA: TGTGCCAGCAGTTACTCCATCGGACAGGGCCGAAGGGCTTTCTTT.

This chain connects TRBV20-1 to TRBJ2-3; D tentatively reads TRBD1 or TRBD2 (6 bases each). The ends were cut back, 5 bases at V and 3 bases at J, with 12 bases in the middle. Germline V gene data show CDR1 as DFQATT and CDR2 as SNEGSKA (reference sequence). This CDR3 spans 13 amino acids. The CDR3 sequence: CSASQGRTDTQYF. CDR3 sequence (DNA): TGCAGTGCTTCGCAGGGGAGGACAGATACGCAGTATTTT.

V and J are TRBV9 and TRBJ2-3; the D is unclear. V lost 2 bases and J 4 bases, leaving 5 bases between the germline ends. Germline CDR1 and CDR2: SGDLS and YYNGEE. This CDR3 contains 12 residues. CDR3 sequence: CASSVIADTQYF. CDR3 in DNA: TGTGCCAGCAGCGTTATTGCAGATACGCAGTATTTT.